A selection of T cell receptor beta chains follows, all from one sample in a study of identical twins. MiXCR, applied by TCRdb to the 5' RACE reads, yields one record per CDR3 protein. The repertoire holds 460,000 or so distinct CDR3 sequences, with 14% as singletons. Another study also made use of these data, one on yellow fever vaccine responses in identical twins.

The sequencing input was CD4+ T cells sorted from blood. These receptors were obtained from a young woman in good health. Both conserved end residues are part of each CDR3. Each record gives: D gene, clone size, J gene, V gene, CDR3 protein, CDR3 DNA. D genes are given only for firm matches. Clone size appears in some rows only: once, few, many, or a class for an expanded clone.

d_call: TRBD1; clone_size: NA; j_call: TRBJ2-2; v_call: TRBV29-1; cdr3_aa: CSVGQGLTGELFF; cdr3_nt: TGCAGCGTAGGACAGGGTCTCACCGGGGAGCTGTTTTTT
d_call: NA; clone_size: NA; j_call: TRBJ1-2; v_call: TRBV18; cdr3_aa: CASSLAGLSGSYTF; cdr3_nt: TGTGCCAGCTCACTCGCTGGGCTGTCTGGGAGCTACACCTTC
d_call: TRBD1; clone_size: many; j_call: TRBJ1-4; v_call: TRBV7-2; cdr3_aa: CASSSRQGGEKLFF; cdr3_nt: TGTGCCAGCAGCTCGAGACAGGGCGGGGAAAAACTGTTTTTT
d_call: NA; clone_size: few; j_call: TRBJ2-7; v_call: TRBV7-2; cdr3_aa: CASSLNGNYEQYF; cdr3_nt: TGTGCCAGCAGCCTTAACGGGAACTACGAGCAGTACTTC
d_call: TRBD2; clone_size: few; j_call: TRBJ2-5; v_call: TRBV3-1; cdr3_aa: CASSQVGSGRGETQYF; cdr3_nt: TGTGCCAGCAGCCAAGTCGGTAGCGGGAGGGGAGAGACCCAGTACTTC
d_call: NA; clone_size: few; j_call: TRBJ2-1; v_call: TRBV14; cdr3_aa: CASRKWAMQGDEQFF; cdr3_nt: TGTGCCAGCAGAAAATGGGCCATGCAGGGAGATGAGCAGTTCTTC
d_call: TRBD1; clone_size: many; j_call: TRBJ1-2; v_call: TRBV29-1; cdr3_aa: CSVPGQGYYGYTF; cdr3_nt: TGCAGCGTTCCGGGACAGGGCTACTATGGCTACACCTTC
d_call: TRBD1; clone_size: NA; j_call: TRBJ2-1; v_call: TRBV7-9; cdr3_aa: CASSFGQGHNEQFF; cdr3_nt: TGTGCCAGCAGCTTCGGACAGGGTCACAATGAGCAGTTCTTC
d_call: NA; clone_size: NA; j_call: TRBJ2-5; v_call: TRBV7-2; cdr3_aa: CASSLRTERETQYF; cdr3_nt: TGTGCCAGCAGCTTGAGGACAGAGAGAGAGACCCAGTACTTC
d_call: NA; clone_size: few; j_call: TRBJ2-4; v_call: TRBV4-3; cdr3_aa: CASSQDAGKNIQYF; cdr3_nt: TGCGCCAGCAGCCAAGATGCAGGGAAAAACATTCAGTACTTC
d_call: NA; clone_size: NA; j_call: TRBJ1-1; v_call: TRBV24-1; cdr3_aa: CATSNGPTGTEAFF; cdr3_nt: TGTGCCACCAGTAACGGACCCACGGGCACTGAAGCTTTCTTT
d_call: NA; clone_size: NA; j_call: TRBJ2-2; v_call: TRBV4-1; cdr3_aa: CASSQTGQSNTGELFF; cdr3_nt: TGCGCCAGCAGCCAGACTGGGCAGTCGAACACCGGGGAGCTGTTTTTT
d_call: NA; clone_size: few; j_call: TRBJ2-5; v_call: TRBV7-7; cdr3_aa: CASSLGRGQGQETQYF; cdr3_nt: TGTGCTAGCAGCTTGGGACGTGGGCAGGGGCAAGAGACCCAGTACTTC
d_call: TRBD2; clone_size: NA; j_call: TRBJ2-1; v_call: TRBV20-1; cdr3_aa: CSARASGRTYNEQFF; cdr3_nt: TGCAGTGCTAGGGCTAGCGGTAGGACCTACAATGAGCAGTTCTTC
d_call: NA; clone_size: few; j_call: TRBJ2-5; v_call: TRBV20-1; cdr3_aa: CSARARVRGTGTQYF; cdr3_nt: TGCAGTGCTAGAGCCCGGGTCAGGGGGACTGGGACCCAGTACTTC
d_call: NA; clone_size: few; j_call: TRBJ2-5; v_call: TRBV5-6; cdr3_aa: CASSQRSYQETQYF; cdr3_nt: TGTGCCAGCAGCCAGAGGTCTTACCAAGAGACCCAGTACTTC
d_call: TRBD2; clone_size: few; j_call: TRBJ2-7; v_call: TRBV3-1; cdr3_aa: CASSAFPQRGTYEQYF; cdr3_nt: TGTGCCAGCAGCGCTTTTCCCCAGCGGGGAACCTACGAGCAGTACTTC
d_call: TRBD1; clone_size: many; j_call: TRBJ2-6; v_call: TRBV6-2/TRBV6-3; cdr3_aa: CASSSGQGAIGANVLTF; cdr3_nt: TGTGCCAGCAGTTCCGGACAGGGGGCTATTGGGGCCAACGTCCTGACTTTC
d_call: TRBD2; clone_size: NA; j_call: TRBJ2-3; v_call: TRBV10-2; cdr3_aa: CASLRGLAGLTDTQYF; cdr3_nt: TGCGCCAGCCTCCGGGGACTAGCGGGATTGACAGATACGCAGTATTTT
d_call: TRBD2; clone_size: NA; j_call: TRBJ2-5; v_call: TRBV4-1; cdr3_aa: CASSQDQGVAAGGRQETQYF; cdr3_nt: TGCGCCAGCAGCCAAGATCAAGGGGTGGCAGCGGGAGGCAGACAAGAGACCCAGTACTTC
d_call: TRBD2; clone_size: few; j_call: TRBJ2-3; v_call: TRBV20-1; cdr3_aa: CSARVLAGGPGTDTQYF; cdr3_nt: TGCAGTGCTAGAGTGCTAGCGGGGGGGCCGGGCACAGATACGCAGTATTTT
d_call: NA; clone_size: NA; j_call: TRBJ2-6; v_call: TRBV5-6; cdr3_aa: CASSSRLLTRLGANVLTF; cdr3_nt: TGTGCCAGCAGCTCGCGCCTTTTGACACGGCTAGGGGCCAACGTCCTGACTTTC
d_call: TRBD2; clone_size: many; j_call: TRBJ2-2; v_call: TRBV12-3/TRBV12-4; cdr3_aa: CASRAGGAFTGELFF; cdr3_nt: TGTGCCAGCAGAGCCGGGGGGGCATTCACCGGGGAGCTGTTTTTT
d_call: TRBD1; clone_size: few; j_call: TRBJ1-6; v_call: TRBV18; cdr3_aa: CASSPEQGSYSPLHF; cdr3_nt: TGTGCCAGCTCACCAGAACAGGGGAGTTATTCACCCCTCCACTTT
d_call: TRBD1; clone_size: many; j_call: TRBJ2-7; v_call: TRBV4-2; cdr3_aa: CASSQAWGQGAYEQYF; cdr3_nt: TGTGCCAGCAGCCAAGCCTGGGGACAGGGAGCCTACGAGCAGTACTTC
d_call: TRBD2; clone_size: NA; j_call: TRBJ2-1; v_call: TRBV6-5; cdr3_aa: CASSYWREGRDEQFF; cdr3_nt: TGTGCCAGCAGTTACTGGCGGGAGGGCAGGGATGAGCAGTTCTTC
d_call: NA; clone_size: NA; j_call: TRBJ2-5; v_call: TRBV28; cdr3_aa: CASQGKETQYF; cdr3_nt: TGTGCCAGCCAGGGGAAAGAGACCCAGTACTTC
d_call: NA; clone_size: NA; j_call: TRBJ1-6; v_call: TRBV12-3/TRBV12-4; cdr3_aa: CASSYRGGGPRSPLHF; cdr3_nt: TGTGCCAGCAGTTACCGAGGGGGGGGGCCACGGTCACCCCTCCACTTT
d_call: TRBD2; clone_size: NA; j_call: TRBJ2-7; v_call: TRBV7-2; cdr3_aa: CASSLAPGSQSGRDEQYF; cdr3_nt: TGTGCCAGCAGCTTAGCCCCCGGTAGTCAGAGCGGGAGAGACGAGCAGTACTTC
d_call: NA; clone_size: few; j_call: TRBJ1-1; v_call: TRBV29-1; cdr3_aa: CSVEATSNVDTEAFF; cdr3_nt: TGCAGCGTTGAAGCGACGTCCAACGTGGACACTGAAGCTTTCTTT
d_call: TRBD1; clone_size: NA; j_call: TRBJ1-2; v_call: TRBV3-1; cdr3_aa: CASSLTGTGVDGYTF; cdr3_nt: TGTGCCAGCAGCCTAACCGGGACAGGGGTTGATGGCTACACCTTC
d_call: TRBD2; clone_size: NA; j_call: TRBJ2-1; v_call: TRBV9; cdr3_aa: CASSVGAGGADNEQFF; cdr3_nt: TGTGCCAGCAGCGTAGGGGCCGGGGGGGCCGACAATGAGCAGTTCTTC
d_call: TRBD2; clone_size: NA; j_call: TRBJ2-7; v_call: TRBV5-5; cdr3_aa: CASSLVVGGAQSYEQYF; cdr3_nt: TGTGCCAGCAGCTTGGTCGTCGGGGGGGCGCAGTCCTACGAGCAGTACTTC
d_call: NA; clone_size: few; j_call: TRBJ2-7; v_call: TRBV25-1; cdr3_aa: CASSVKGEREQYF; cdr3_nt: TGTGCCAGCAGTGTAAAAGGGGAGCGCGAGCAGTACTTC
d_call: NA; clone_size: NA; j_call: TRBJ2-7; v_call: TRBV7-2; cdr3_aa: CASSNGLSEQYF; cdr3_nt: TGTGCCAGCAGCAACGGACTATCCGAGCAGTACTTC
d_call: TRBD2; clone_size: few; j_call: TRBJ2-1; v_call: TRBV12-5; cdr3_aa: CASGLGTSGRHEQFF; cdr3_nt: TGTGCTAGTGGTTTGGGGACTAGCGGGAGACATGAGCAGTTCTTC
d_call: NA; clone_size: few; j_call: TRBJ2-2; v_call: TRBV6-2/TRBV6-3; cdr3_aa: CASSRIGTGELFF; cdr3_nt: TGTGCCAGCAGTCGGATTGGGACCGGGGAGCTGTTTTTT
d_call: TRBD2; clone_size: few; j_call: TRBJ2-1; v_call: TRBV29-1; cdr3_aa: CSVGTGGTVRNEQFF; cdr3_nt: TGCAGCGTTGGAACGGGGGGGACGGTGAGGAATGAGCAGTTCTTC
d_call: TRBD2; clone_size: few; j_call: TRBJ2-7; v_call: TRBV6-6; cdr3_aa: CATRLAGTYEQYF; cdr3_nt: TGTGCCACCCGACTAGCGGGGACCTACGAGCAGTACTTC
d_call: NA; clone_size: few; j_call: TRBJ2-7; v_call: TRBV7-2; cdr3_aa: CASSLLRSYEQYF; cdr3_nt: TGTGCCAGCAGCTTATTGAGATCGTACGAGCAGTACTTC
d_call: NA; clone_size: many; j_call: TRBJ2-2; v_call: TRBV12-3/TRBV12-4; cdr3_aa: CASSLGGRRAGELFF; cdr3_nt: TGTGCCAGCAGTTTAGGGGGCCGTCGTGCCGGGGAGCTGTTTTTT
d_call: NA; clone_size: NA; j_call: TRBJ2-1; v_call: TRBV11-2; cdr3_aa: CASSSRDNSYNEQFF; cdr3_nt: TGTGCCAGCAGCTCTCGGGACAACTCCTACAATGAGCAGTTCTTC
d_call: NA; clone_size: few; j_call: TRBJ1-4; v_call: TRBV29-1; cdr3_aa: CSALMDEKLFF; cdr3_nt: TGCAGCGCCTTGATGGATGAAAAACTGTTTTTT
d_call: NA; clone_size: NA; j_call: TRBJ2-6; v_call: TRBV7-2; cdr3_aa: CASTQKGSWANVLTF; cdr3_nt: TGTGCCAGCACCCAAAAGGGCTCTTGGGCCAACGTCCTGACTTTC
d_call: NA; clone_size: NA; j_call: TRBJ2-5; v_call: TRBV15; cdr3_aa: CATSVGGQETQYF; cdr3_nt: TGTGCCACCAGCGTCGGGGGCCAAGAGACCCAGTACTTC
d_call: NA; clone_size: many; j_call: TRBJ2-1; v_call: TRBV6-1; cdr3_aa: CASSRGGGYNEQFF; cdr3_nt: TGTGCCAGCAGTCGAGGGGGGGGGTACAATGAGCAGTTCTTC